Each of the 20 T cell receptor beta chains below was sequenced from the same sample in a study of sequential checkpoint blockade in melanoma. Sequencing was performed with immunoSEQ multiplex PCR; in TCRdb, only in-frame clones are kept and a portion is missing. The repertoire has 13,000 or so clones, around 25% of them found once; the top ten carry over 15%. Stated treatment: randomized to nivolumab then ipilimumab (arm A) or the reverse (arm B). The sample in question was tumor tissue (inferred from file names), obtained from a patient given nivolumab and ipilimumab in sequence. The receptors were gathered from a human donor with melanoma.

This clone turned up a few times. One end of the junction does not line up with germline, which may come from a read error. This rearrangement joins TRBV6-8 to TRBJ2-3; 8 bases map to TRBD1. The CDR3 has 15 amino acids. Germline CDR1 reads MNHGY; CDR2 reads SAAAGT. Here the CDR3 reads CAISAKQGVGDTQYF. In DNA form, the CDR3 reads TGTGCCATCAGTGCCAAACAGGGGGTGGGAGATACGCAGTATTTT.

The gene calls are TRBV19 and TRBJ2-3; the D is unclear. Deletions cut 3 bases from V and 5 bases from J, with 6 bases between. The V gene's germline CDR1 is LNHDA and CDR2 SQIVND (reference sequence). The CDR3 consists of 12 residues. CDR3 sequence (DNA): TGTGCCAGTAGTATGGGTGGAGATACGCAGTATTTT. Its translation is CASSMGGDTQYF.

This clone came up a few times. The V gene is TRBV6-8, the J gene TRBJ2-2; no clear D gene. Trimming left V 0 bases short and J 3 bases short, with 11 bases between. Germline values: CDR1 MNHGY, CDR2 SAAAGT. This CDR3 has 16 amino acids. CDR3 residues: CASSYSRPRDTGELFF. CDR3 DNA sequence: TGTGCCAGCAGTTACTCGAGGCCCCGCGACACCGGGGAGCTGTTTTTT.

This clone was seen more than once but under ten times. This rearrangement joins TRBV6-8 to TRBJ2-1; 8 bases line up with TRBD1. The junction had 13 bases not matched to a gene; V was cut back by 2 bases and J by 4 bases. The CDR3 spans 18 residues. CDR1 and CDR2 from the germline V gene are MNHGY and SAAAGT. The CDR3 loop reads CASSYDGPDRGGYNEQFF. Written as DNA, the CDR3 is TGTGCCAGCAGTTACGATGGGCCCGACAGGGGCGGTTACAATGAGCAGTTCTTC.

Here the CDR3 DNA reads TGTGCCAGCAGCCTCGACAGGGTGGGGTACGAGCAGTACTTC. Translation gives CASSLDRVGYEQYF. The chain uses TRBV7-6 and TRBJ2-7, with 7 bases fitting TRBD1. V dropped 5 bases and J dropped 4; count of bases not matched to a gene: 8. There are 14 residues in the CDR3. Germline V gene lookup returns CDR1 SGHVS and CDR2 FNYEAQ. Supplemented by reference TRBV7-6 and TRBJ2-7, the full variable domain reads GAGVSQSPRYKVTKRGQDVALRCDPISGHVSLYWYRQALGQGPEFLTYFNYEAQQDKSGLPNDRFSAERPEGSISTLTIQRTEQRDSAMYRCASSLDRVGYEQYFGPGTRLTVT.

The rearrangement joins TRBV11-3 to TRBJ2-7, with 8 bases identical to TRBD1. The trim removed 5 bases at V and 0 bases at J, leaving 21 bases unmatched. The CDR3 covers 20 residues. Germline CDR1 reads SGHNT; CDR2 reads YENEEA. CDR3 sequence: CASSLVGGRGPKPASYEQYF. The CDR3, as DNA: TGTGCCAGCAGCCTAGTCGGGGGCAGGGGGCCCAAGCCCGCCTCCTACGAGCAGTACTTC.

This clone was seen more than once but under ten times. J is TRBJ2-5 and V is TRBV9; 13 bases are shared with TRBD2. Per germline, CDR1 SGDLS and CDR2 YYNGEE. The ends lost 3 bases at V and 5 bases at J; junction bases unmatched: 7. The CDR3 is 16 amino acids. The CDR3 spells CASSDRLAGGLETQYF. The CDR3 DNA sequence: TGTGCCAGCAGCGACCGACTAGCGGGAGGATTGGAGACCCAGTACTTC.

The genes are TRBV15 and TRBJ1-2, with D perhaps TRBD1 (6 bases). V lost 1 base and J 5 bases, leaving 23 bases between the germline ends. From germline, CDR1 is LNHNV and CDR2 YYDKDF (reference sequence). The CDR3 runs 18 residues. CDR3 nucleotide sequence: TGTGCCACCAGCAGAGCCGAGCTAACAGGGAGCTCCTCTTATGGCTACACCTTC. Its translation is CATSRAELTGSSSYGYTF.

The gene calls are TRBV9 and TRBJ2-2, with 7 nucleotides matching TRBD2. The CDR3 runs 16 residues. The V segment lost 2 bases and the J segment 3 bases; nucleotides outside the gene matches: 7. Germline-derived CDR1 and CDR2 are SGDLS and YYNGEE. The chain's CDR3 is CASSVGGSPDTGELFF. CDR3 DNA: TGTGCCAGCAGCGTGGGCGGGAGTCCCGACACCGGGGAGCTGTTTTTT. The whole variable domain, remainder taken from reference TRBV9 and TRBJ2-2, is DSGVTQTPKHLITATGQRVTLRCSPRSGDLSVYWYQQSLDQGLQFLIQYYNGEERAKGNILERFSAQQFPDLHSELNLSSLELGDSALYFCASSVGGSPDTGELFFGEGSRLTVL.

The chain joins TRBV15 to TRBJ2-3; D remains ambiguous. The CDR3 is made up of 19 amino acids. Trimming removed 1 base at V and 1 base at J, with 21 bases between. The germline V gene encodes CDR1 LNHNV and CDR2 YYDKDF (reference sequence). CDR3 loop: CATSRGGVPPSMGTDTQYF. The CDR3 bases are TGTGCCACCAGCAGAGGAGGAGTCCCGCCGTCGATGGGCACAGATACGCAGTATTTT.

The chain carries TRBV5-1 and TRBJ2-3; possible D gene TRBD1, 5 bases. The germline V and J ends were trimmed by 0 bases and 9 bases, with 14 bases remaining between them. This CDR3 comprises 14 residues. Germline CDR1 and CDR2: SGHRS and YFSETQ. The CDR3 reads CASSLGIFGATQYF. The CDR3 region has the DNA TGCGCCAGCAGCTTGGGGATCTTTGGGGCCACGCAGTATTTT.

This chain uses TRBV28 with TRBJ2-7; perhaps TRBD1 as D (5 bases). The CDR3 is 12 amino acids. The germline V and J ends were trimmed by 6 bases and 6 bases, with 12 bases remaining between them. The germline CDR1 and CDR2 sequences are MDHEN and SYDVKM. CDR3 region: CASSPTGIEQYF. The DNA for the CDR3 is TGTGCCAGCAGCCCCACAGGAATCGAGCAGTACTTC.

This clone turned up a few times. The chain joins TRBV15 to TRBJ1-3; D uncertain. V was clipped by 1 base and J by 0 bases, with 10 bases between them. CDR3 size: 16 residues. Germline assignment: CDR1 LNHNV and CDR2 YYDKDF (reference sequence). Written as DNA, the CDR3 is TGTGCCACCAGCAGAGCTAAGGACCGCTCTGGAAACACCATATATTTT. Protein: CATSRAKDRSGNTIYF.

The V and J genes are TRBV4-1 and TRBJ2-7; 7 bases map to TRBD1. Trimming removed 4 bases from V and 0 bases from J; junction bases left unmatched: 3. The CDR3 runs 14 residues. CDR1 MGHRA and CDR2 YSYEKL come from the germline V gene. Here the CDR3 reads CASSRGQISYEQYF. The CDR3 DNA is TGCGCCAGCAGCCGGGGACAGATCTCCTACGAGCAGTACTTC.

This chain joins TRBV5-1 and TRBJ2-5; D possibly uses TRBD1 or TRBD2 (5 bases each). The CDR3 runs to 14 residues. Trimming took off 4 bases at V and 4 bases at J, with 14 bases between the two ends. Germline V gene sequence: CDR1 SGHRS, CDR2 YFSETQ. The CDR3 DNA sequence: TGCGCCAGCAGCCCGGGGCTTAAGGGAGAGACCCAGTACTTC. This gives the protein CASSPGLKGETQYF. Full variable domain (missing parts from reference TRBV5-1 and TRBJ2-5): KAGVTQTPRYLIKTRGQQVTLSCSPISGHRSVSWYQQTPGQGLQFLFEYFSETQRNKGNFPGRFSGRQFSNSRSEMNVSTLELGDSALYLCASSPGLKGETQYFGPGTRLLVL.

V and J are TRBV19 and TRBJ2-7; 8 bases match TRBD2. This CDR3 spans 15 amino acids. The J segment lost 2 bases and the V segment lost 5 bases, leaving 8 bases of the junction unmatched. The germline CDR1 and CDR2 sequences are LNHDA and SQIVND (reference sequence). CDR3 sequence: CASSANGGAAYEQYF. The CDR3 nucleotides read TGTGCCAGTAGTGCGAACGGGGGGGCTGCCTACGAGCAGTACTTC.

This clone has only a few counts. The rearrangement joins TRBV6-8 to TRBJ2-7, with 12 bases identical to TRBD1. Germline CDR1 MNHGY, CDR2 SAAAGT. The junction had 17 bases not matched to a gene; V was cut back by 7 bases and J by 1 base. The CDR3 length is 19 residues. The CDR3 bases are TGTGCCAGCACCCCACGCCCCGGGACAGGGGGCGCGAGGTCCTACGAGCAGTACTTC. Encoded protein: CASTPRPGTGGARSYEQYF.

The V gene is TRBV29-1, the J gene TRBJ2-3, with a possible D match to TRBD1 (5 bases). The germline V gene has CDR1 SQVTM and CDR2 ANQGSEA. The ends were cut back, 1 base at V and 1 base at J, with 18 bases in the middle. The CDR3 contains 17 residues. The CDR3 nucleotides are TGCAGCGTTGAAGTAGGTTTGGCCAGGGCGGGCACAGATACGCAGTATTTT. Its translation is CSVEVGLARAGTDTQYF.

This clone was picked up a small number of times. The J gene is TRBJ2-7, the V gene TRBV28; 9 bases fit TRBD1. Germline CDR1 and CDR2: MDHEN and SYDVKM. The V gene end was trimmed by 8 bases and the J gene end by 6 bases; junction bases not matched to a gene: 8. The CDR3 length is 13 residues. In DNA, the CDR3 is TGTGCCAGCGGTAGGACAGGGGTAGGCGAGCAGTACTTC. Its translation: CASGRTGVGEQYF.

This clone appeared a few times. V and J are TRBV6-8 and TRBJ1-5; no clear D gene. This CDR3 is built from 14 residues. Deletions cut 6 bases from V and 8 bases from J, with 17 bases between. Germline values: CDR1 MNHGY, CDR2 SAAAGT. For the CDR3, the DNA is TGTGCCAGCAGCCCCGGCGGCGCCTGGGAGCCCCAGCATTTT. Translation gives CASSPGGAWEPQHF.